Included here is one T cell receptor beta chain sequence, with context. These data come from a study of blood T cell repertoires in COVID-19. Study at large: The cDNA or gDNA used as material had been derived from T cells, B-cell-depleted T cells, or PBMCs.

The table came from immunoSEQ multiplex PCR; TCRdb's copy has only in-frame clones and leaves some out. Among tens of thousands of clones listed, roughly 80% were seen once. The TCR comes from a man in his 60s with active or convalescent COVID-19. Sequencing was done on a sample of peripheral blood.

The CDR3 coding sequence is TGCAGCGTTCCGCGAGGCGGGACTGAAGCTTTCTTT. Its translation is CSVPRGGTEAFF. The V gene is TRBV29-1, the J gene TRBJ1-1; D is uncertain. Germline values: CDR1 SQVTM, CDR2 ANQGSEA. The V and J ends lost 5 bases and 5 bases respectively, with 12 bases between them. There are 12 residues in the CDR3.